This T cell receptor (beta chain) originates from a study of cytomegalovirus exposure and HLA in healthy donors. Primers for the PCR totalled 60 Vbeta and 13 Jbeta. Per the study methods: Counted up in a later analysis, unique TCR beta chains came to some 82 million, with around 11 million shared. The method was immunoSEQ multiplex PCR; TCRdb's version includes in-frame clones alone and lacks a portion of them. V and J calls and clone size are those listed in that table; D and trimming were worked out from the DNA. The profile covers about 160,000 clones, with 82% appearing a single time and around 9.1% taken by the ten largest. The ends were cut back, 5 bases at V and 5 bases at J, with 15 bases in the middle. The CDR3 totals 14 residues. Germline lookup yields CDR1 KGHSH and CDR2 LQKENI.

The rearrangement uses TRBV18 and TRBJ2-5, with a possible D match to TRBD2 (5 bases). The sample was PBMCs. The TCR was taken from a male donor in good health and CMV-seropositive. The CDR3 coding sequence is TGTGCCAGCTCAGGGTTGAGCGGCTCTGAGACCCAGTACTTC. It encodes CASSGLSGSETQYF.